This section outlines one T cell receptor beta chain sequence together with its context. This sample is drawn from a study of blood T cell repertoires in COVID-19. Study at large: Spain, Italy and the United States supplied samples that represented acute and convalescent COVID-19. Sources were T cells, B-cell-depleted T cells, or PBMCs; the material itself was cDNA or gDNA.

Per the original data handling: Amplification from reference gene primers served as the basis for estimated nucleated cell counts. The data were produced by immunoSEQ multiplex PCR, yet TCRdb's version contains in-frame clones alone and is incomplete. From that table come the V and J calls and clone size; the DNA was used to work out D and trimming. The sample lists about 210,000 clones, around 82% seen once, with 8.2% in the top ten. This CDR3 comprises 14 residues. CDR1 MGHRA and CDR2 YSYEKL come from the germline V gene. The germline V and J ends were trimmed by 0 bases and 5 bases, with 10 bases remaining between them.

The J gene is TRBJ1-1, the V gene TRBV4-1; no clear D gene. The sample consisted of peripheral blood. This TCR was sampled from a woman aged 50 to 60 with acute or convalescent COVID-19. The CDR3 DNA sequence: TGCGCCAGCAGCCAAGACCCCCGAGGGACTGAAGCTTTCTTT. Amino acids: CASSQDPRGTEAFF.